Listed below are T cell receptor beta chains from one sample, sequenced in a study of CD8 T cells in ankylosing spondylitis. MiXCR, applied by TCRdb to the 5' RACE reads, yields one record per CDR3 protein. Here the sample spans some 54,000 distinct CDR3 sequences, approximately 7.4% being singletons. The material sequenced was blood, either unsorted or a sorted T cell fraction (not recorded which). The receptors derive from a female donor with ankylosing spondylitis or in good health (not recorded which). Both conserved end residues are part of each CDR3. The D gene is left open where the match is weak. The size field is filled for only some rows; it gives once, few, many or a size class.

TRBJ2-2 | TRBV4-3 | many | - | TGCGCCAGCAGCCGCGTAGATGGTGCCGGGGAGCTGTTTTTT | CASSRVDGAGELFF
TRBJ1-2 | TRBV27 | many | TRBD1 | TGTGCCAGCAGTTTATTGGGACAGGGATCTAGCGGCTACACCTTC | CASSLLGQGSSGYTF
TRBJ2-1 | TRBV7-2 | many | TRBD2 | TGTGCCAGCAGCTCCCCTAGCGGGGGGCTCTCCTACAATGAGCAGTTCTTC | CASSSPSGGLSYNEQFF
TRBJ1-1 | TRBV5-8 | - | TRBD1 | TGTGCCAGCAGCCTAGACAGGGTGACTGAAGCTTTCTTT | CASSLDRVTEAFF
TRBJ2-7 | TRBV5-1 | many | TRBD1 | TGCGCCAGCAGCTTGGCCAGGGGACAGGGGGTCCACGAGCAGTACTTC | CASSLARGQGVHEQYF
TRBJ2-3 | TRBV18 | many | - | TGTGCCAGCTCACCACGGCAGGAGATCGCAGATACGCAGTATTTT | CASSPRQEIADTQYF
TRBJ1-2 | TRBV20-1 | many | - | TGCAGTGCTAGAGAAGCGACAGGAGGGGGCTACACCTTC | CSAREATGGGYTF
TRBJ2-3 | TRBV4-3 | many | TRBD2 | TGCGCCAGCAGCCAAGATCAGGGCGGGAGGCCGAGCACAGATACGCAGTATTTT | CASSQDQGGRPSTDTQYF
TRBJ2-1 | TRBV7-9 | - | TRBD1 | TGTGCCAGCAGCCCCGCGGTTGGACAGGGGGCCTACAATGAGCAGTTCTTC | CASSPAVGQGAYNEQFF
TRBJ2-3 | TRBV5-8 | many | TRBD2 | TGTGCCAGCAGTATCGGGACTAGAGGCACAGATACGCAGTATTTT | CASSIGTRGTDTQYF
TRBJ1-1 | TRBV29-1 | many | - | TGCAGCGTACACCGGACAGACGGTGAAGCTTTCTTT | CSVHRTDGEAFF
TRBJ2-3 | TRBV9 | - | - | TGTGCCAGCAGCGTAGTCGGGTCTCCCACAGATACGCAGTATTTT | CASSVVGSPTDTQYF
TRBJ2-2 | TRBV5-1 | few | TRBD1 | TGCGCCAGCAGCTTCTCCGGGACAGGGGGAACCGGGGAGCTGTTTTTT | CASSFSGTGGTGELFF
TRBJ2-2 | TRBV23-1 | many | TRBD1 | TGCGCCAGCAGACAACAGGGGGCTCTTCCCGGGGAGCTGTTTTTT | CASRQQGALPGELFF
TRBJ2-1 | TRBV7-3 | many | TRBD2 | TGTGCCAGCAGCTACTCACCTAGCGGGGGGGCCAATGAGCAGTTCTTC | CASSYSPSGGANEQFF
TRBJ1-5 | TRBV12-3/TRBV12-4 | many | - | TGTGCCAGCAGCCCCCAATGGATAGGGGGGGGGCAGGCTCAGCCCCAGCATTTT | CASSPQWIGGGQAQPQHF
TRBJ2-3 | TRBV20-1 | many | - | TGCAGTGCTCCAACTACAGCGACAGATACGCAGTATTTT | CSAPTTATDTQYF
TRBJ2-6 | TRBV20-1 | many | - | TGCAGTGCCCATGACGGGGATTGGGCCAACGTCCTGACTTTC | CSAHDGDWANVLTF
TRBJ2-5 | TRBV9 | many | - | TGTGCCAGCAGCGTAGTAGGGGGGTACGAGACCCAGTACTTC | CASSVVGGYETQYF
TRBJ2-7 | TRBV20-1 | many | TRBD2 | TGCAGTGCTCCACTAGCGGGGGCCACCTACGAGCAGTACTTC | CSAPLAGATYEQYF
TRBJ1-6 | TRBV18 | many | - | TGTGCCAGCTCCTCACAGGGAAATAATTCACCCCTCCACTTT | CASSSQGNNSPLHF
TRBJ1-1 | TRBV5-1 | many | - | TGCGCCAGCAGCTTGGGTTTAAGACCGTTATTAACTGAAGCTTTCTTT | CASSLGLRPLLTEAFF
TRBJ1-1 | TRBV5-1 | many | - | TGCGCCAGCAGCTTGTCGGCAGGGATGAACACTGAAGCTTTCTTT | CASSLSAGMNTEAFF
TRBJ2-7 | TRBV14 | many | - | TGTGCCAGCAGCCAAGATCACCCAGGGCCCTACGAGCAGTACTTC | CASSQDHPGPYEQYF
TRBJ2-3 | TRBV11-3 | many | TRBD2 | TGTGCCAGCAGCCCCCAGCGGGGGGCGACCCTGGATACGCAGTATTTT | CASSPQRGATLDTQYF
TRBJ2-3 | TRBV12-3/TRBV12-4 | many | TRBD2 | TGTGCCAGCAGCCTGGGACGGGGGGTGAGCACAGATACGCAGTATTTT | CASSLGRGVSTDTQYF
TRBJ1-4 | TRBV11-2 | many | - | TGTGCCAGCAGCTTAGGGGGTACAGGGAATGAAAAACTGTTTTTT | CASSLGGTGNEKLFF
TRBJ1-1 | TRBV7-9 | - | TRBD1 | TGTGCCAGCAGTTGGACAGGGGGGAGCACTGAAGCTTTCTTT | CASSWTGGSTEAFF
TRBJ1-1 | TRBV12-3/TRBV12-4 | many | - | TGTGCCAGCACCACTCAGGGTAAGGCTGAAGCTTTCTTT | CASTTQGKAEAFF
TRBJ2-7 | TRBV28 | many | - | TGTGCCAGCAGTCCAGACAGGAAGAGGACCTACGAGCAGTACTTC | CASSPDRKRTYEQYF
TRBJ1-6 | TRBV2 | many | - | TGTGCCAGCAAACCCCACACACTTAAGTTTAATTCACCCCTCCACTTT | CASKPHTLKFNSPLHF
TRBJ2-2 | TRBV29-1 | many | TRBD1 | TGCAGCGCACCAAAACCCCCGGGACAGGACGACTCGAACACCGGGGAGCTGTTTTTT | CSAPKPPGQDDSNTGELFF
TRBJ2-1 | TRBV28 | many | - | TGTGCCAGCAGTCTAACCCGAGCCTACAATGAGCAGTTCTTC | CASSLTRAYNEQFF
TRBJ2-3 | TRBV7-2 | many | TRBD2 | TGTGCCAGCAGCCTCTCGACTAGCCGAGGAGATACGCAGTATTTT | CASSLSTSRGDTQYF
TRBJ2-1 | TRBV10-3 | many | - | TGTGCCATCAAGGGACGGGAAATGGACGATGAGCAGTTCTTC | CAIKGREMDDEQFF
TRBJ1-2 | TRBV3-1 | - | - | TGTGCCAGCAGCCAGGCGGCTTTCTATGGCTACACCTTC | CASSQAAFYGYTF
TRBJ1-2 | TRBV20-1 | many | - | TGCAGTGCTAGAGATAGGAGGCAGGGATCGTTGGGCTACACCTTC | CSARDRRQGSLGYTF
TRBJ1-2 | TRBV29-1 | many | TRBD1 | TGCAGCGTCGCTGACAGGGGGCTTGGTGGCTACACCTTC | CSVADRGLGGYTF
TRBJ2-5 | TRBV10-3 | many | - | TGTGCCATCACCAGAGGAATCGGAGAGACCCAGTACTTC | CAITRGIGETQYF
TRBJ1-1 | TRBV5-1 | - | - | TGCGCCAGCAGCCGACAGGAAAGCCTCAACACTGAAGCTTTCTTT | CASSRQESLNTEAFF
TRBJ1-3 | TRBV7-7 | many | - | TGTGCTAGCAGCCCAGACACCTCTGGAAACACCATATATTTT | CASSPDTSGNTIYF
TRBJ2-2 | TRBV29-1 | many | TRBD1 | TGCAGCGTTGAACGCGACAGGGCCGGGGAGCTGTTTTTT | CSVERDRAGELFF
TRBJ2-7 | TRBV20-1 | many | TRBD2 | TGCAGTGCTACCTTAGCGGGGCGCTCCTACGAGCAGTACTTC | CSATLAGRSYEQYF
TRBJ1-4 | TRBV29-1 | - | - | TGCAGCGTTGAAGATCCTGAGGCCGCAACTAATGAAAAACTGTTTTTT | CSVEDPEAATNEKLFF
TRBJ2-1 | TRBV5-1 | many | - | TGCGCCAGCAGCTTGGGGGCCACTAGGAACAATGAGCAGTTCTTC | CASSLGATRNNEQFF
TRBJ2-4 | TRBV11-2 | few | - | TGTGCCAGCACCCCAGGGCGGGATCTAGCCAAAAACATTCAGTACTTC | CASTPGRDLAKNIQYF
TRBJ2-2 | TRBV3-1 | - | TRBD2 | TGTGCCAGCAGCCCGGGTCCCGGGGGGGCGCGAGGCACCGGGGAGCTGTTTTTT | CASSPGPGGARGTGELFF
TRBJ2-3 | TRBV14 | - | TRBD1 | TGTGCCAGTAGCCCGCGCCAGGGGGTGGTAGATACGCAGTATTTT | CASSPRQGVVDTQYF
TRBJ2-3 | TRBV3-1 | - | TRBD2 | TGTGCCAGCAGCCAAGGTGCCTCTAGCGGGGGATATAGTAGCACAGATACGCAGTATTTT | CASSQGASSGGYSSTDTQYF
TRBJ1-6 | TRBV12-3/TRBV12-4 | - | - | TGTGCCAGCTCCCAAGGAGTTAGTAATTCACCCCTCCACTTT | CASSQGVSNSPLHF
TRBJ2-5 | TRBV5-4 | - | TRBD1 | TGTGCCAGCAGCTTCCAGGGGGCCCAAGAGACCCAGTACTTC | CASSFQGAQETQYF
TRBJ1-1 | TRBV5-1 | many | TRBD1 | TGCGCCAGCTCTAGAAGGGGGCCTACTGAAGCTTTCTTT | CASSRRGPTEAFF
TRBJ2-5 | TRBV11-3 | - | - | TGTGCCAGCAGCTTAGGACTAGTAGAGACCCAGTACTTC | CASSLGLVETQYF
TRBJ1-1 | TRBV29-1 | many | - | TGCAGCGTTGTTAAGATGAACACTGAAGCTTTCTTT | CSVVKMNTEAFF
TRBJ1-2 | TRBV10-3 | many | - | TGTGCCATCAGTCTACAATTGGGTGATCGGGGCTACACCTTC | CAISLQLGDRGYTF